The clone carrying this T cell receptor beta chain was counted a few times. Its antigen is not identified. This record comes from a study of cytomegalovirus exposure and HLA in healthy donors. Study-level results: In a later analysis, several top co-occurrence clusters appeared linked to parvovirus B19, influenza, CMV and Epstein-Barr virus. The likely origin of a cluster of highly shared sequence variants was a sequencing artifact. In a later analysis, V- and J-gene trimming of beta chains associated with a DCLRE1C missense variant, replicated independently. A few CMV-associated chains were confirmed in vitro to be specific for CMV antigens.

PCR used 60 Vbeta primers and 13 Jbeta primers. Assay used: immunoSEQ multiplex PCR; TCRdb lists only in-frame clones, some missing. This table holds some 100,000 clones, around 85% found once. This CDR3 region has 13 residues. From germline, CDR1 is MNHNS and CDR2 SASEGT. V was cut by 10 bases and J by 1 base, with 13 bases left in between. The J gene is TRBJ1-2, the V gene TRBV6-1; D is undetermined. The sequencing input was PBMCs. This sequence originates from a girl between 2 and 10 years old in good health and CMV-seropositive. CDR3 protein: CANAVEFNYGYTF. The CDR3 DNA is TGTGCCAACGCGGTTGAATTTAACTATGGCTACACCTTC.